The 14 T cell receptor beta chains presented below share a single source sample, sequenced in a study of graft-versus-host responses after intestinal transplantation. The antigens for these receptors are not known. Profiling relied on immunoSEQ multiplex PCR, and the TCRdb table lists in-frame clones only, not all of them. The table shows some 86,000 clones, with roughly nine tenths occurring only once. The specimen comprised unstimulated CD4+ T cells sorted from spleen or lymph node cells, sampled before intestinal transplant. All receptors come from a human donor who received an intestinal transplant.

CDR3 amino acids: CASSFKEMNTEAFF. DNA of the CDR3: TGCGCCAGCAGCTTCAAGGAGATGAACACTGAAGCTTTCTTT. V is TRBV5-1 and J is TRBJ1-1; D unclear. The V gene's germline CDR1 is SGHRS and CDR2 YFSETQ. This CDR3 region has 14 residues. The V end was cut by 2 bases, the J end by 0 bases, with 8 bases between.

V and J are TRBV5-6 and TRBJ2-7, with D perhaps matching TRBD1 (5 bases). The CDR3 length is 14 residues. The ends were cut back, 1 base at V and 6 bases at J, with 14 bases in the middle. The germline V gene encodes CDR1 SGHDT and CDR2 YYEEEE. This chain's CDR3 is CASSLRGRPSEQYF. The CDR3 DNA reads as TGTGCCAGCAGCTTGAGGGGAAGGCCCTCCGAGCAGTACTTC.

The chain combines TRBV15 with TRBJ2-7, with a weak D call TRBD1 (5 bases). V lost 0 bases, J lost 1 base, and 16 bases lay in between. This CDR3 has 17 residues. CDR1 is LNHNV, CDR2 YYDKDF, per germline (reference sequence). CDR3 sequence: CATSRDRAKNMSYEQYF. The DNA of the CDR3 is TGTGCCACCAGCAGAGACAGGGCAAAAAATATGTCCTACGAGCAGTACTTC.

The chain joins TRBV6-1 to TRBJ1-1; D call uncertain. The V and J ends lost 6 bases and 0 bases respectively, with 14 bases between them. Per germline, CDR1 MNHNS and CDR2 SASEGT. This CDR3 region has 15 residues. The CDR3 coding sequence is TGTGCCAGCAGAGTCCGGGTTCCCATGAACACTGAAGCTTTCTTT. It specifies CASRVRVPMNTEAFF.

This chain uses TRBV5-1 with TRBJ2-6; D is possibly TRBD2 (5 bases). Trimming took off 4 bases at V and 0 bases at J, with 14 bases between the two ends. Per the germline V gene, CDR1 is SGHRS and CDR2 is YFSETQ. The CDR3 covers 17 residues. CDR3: CASSPGVLLSGANVLTF. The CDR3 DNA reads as TGCGCCAGCAGCCCCGGGGTCTTACTCTCTGGGGCCAACGTCCTGACTTTC.

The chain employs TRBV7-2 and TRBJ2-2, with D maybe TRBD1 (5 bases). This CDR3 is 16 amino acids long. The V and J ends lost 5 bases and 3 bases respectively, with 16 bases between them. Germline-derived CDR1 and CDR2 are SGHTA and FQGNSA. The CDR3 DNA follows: TGTGCCAGCAGCCAAGGGGCCTCAACGGACACCGGGGAGCTGTTTTTT. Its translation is CASSQGASTDTGELFF.

The CDR3 DNA follows: TGTGCCAGCAGCTTAGGCCGAGCAGGGGGTATCGACGAGCAGTACTTC. Its translation is CASSLGRAGGIDEQYF. The gene calls are TRBV7-8 and TRBJ2-7; TRBD1 aligns across 7 bases. J lost 5 bases, V lost 1 base, and 11 bases had no gene match. The germline V gene has CDR1 SGHVS and CDR2 FQNEAQ. CDR3 length: 16 amino acids.

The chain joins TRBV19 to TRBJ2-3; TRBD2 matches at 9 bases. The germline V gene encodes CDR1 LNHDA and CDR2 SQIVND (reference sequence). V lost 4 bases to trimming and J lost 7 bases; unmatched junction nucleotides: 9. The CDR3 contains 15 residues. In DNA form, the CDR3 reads TGTGCCAGTAGTACCGATAGCGGGGGAACCCATACGCAGTATTTT. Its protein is CASSTDSGGTHTQYF. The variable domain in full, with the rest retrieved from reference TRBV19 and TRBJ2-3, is DGGITQSPKYLFRKEGQNVTLSCEQNLNHDAMYWYRQDPGQGLRLIYYSQIVNDFQKGDIAEGYSVSREKKESFPLTVTSAQKNPTAFYLCASSTDSGGTHTQYFGPGTRLTVL.

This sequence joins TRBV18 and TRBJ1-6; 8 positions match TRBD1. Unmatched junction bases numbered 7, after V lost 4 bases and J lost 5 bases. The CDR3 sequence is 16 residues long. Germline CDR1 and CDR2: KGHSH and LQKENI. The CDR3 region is CASSLGTGGNNSPLHF. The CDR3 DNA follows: TGTGCCAGCTCACTCGGGACAGGCGGGAATAATTCACCCCTCCACTTT.

The CDR3 loop is CAISESVVAEAFF. The CDR3 nucleotides read TGTGCCATCAGTGAGTCGGTCGTAGCTGAAGCTTTCTTT. The chain has TRBV10-3 and TRBJ1-1; no clear D. The CDR3 contains 13 residues. Per germline, CDR1 ENHRY and CDR2 SYGVKD. V shed 0 bases and J shed 6 bases, with 8 bases lying between them.

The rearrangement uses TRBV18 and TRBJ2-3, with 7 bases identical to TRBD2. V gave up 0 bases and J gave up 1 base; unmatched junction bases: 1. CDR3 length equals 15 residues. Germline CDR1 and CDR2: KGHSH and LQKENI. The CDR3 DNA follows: TGTGCCAGCTCACCACCCAGCGGGGGCACAGATACGCAGTATTTT. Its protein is CASSPPSGGTDTQYF.

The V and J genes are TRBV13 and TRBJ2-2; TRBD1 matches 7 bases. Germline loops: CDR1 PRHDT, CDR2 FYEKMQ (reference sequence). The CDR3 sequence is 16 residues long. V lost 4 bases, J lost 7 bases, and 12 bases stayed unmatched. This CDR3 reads CASSSVIDRASGELFF. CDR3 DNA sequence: TGTGCCAGCAGCTCGGTAATTGACAGGGCCAGCGGGGAGCTGTTTTTT.

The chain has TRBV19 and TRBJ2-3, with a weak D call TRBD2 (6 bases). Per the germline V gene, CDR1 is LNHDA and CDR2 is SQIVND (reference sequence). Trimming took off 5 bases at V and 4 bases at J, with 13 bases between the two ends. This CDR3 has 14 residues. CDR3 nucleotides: TGTGCCAGTAGTCTTGGACTAACCTCAGATACGCAGTATTTT. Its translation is CASSLGLTSDTQYF.

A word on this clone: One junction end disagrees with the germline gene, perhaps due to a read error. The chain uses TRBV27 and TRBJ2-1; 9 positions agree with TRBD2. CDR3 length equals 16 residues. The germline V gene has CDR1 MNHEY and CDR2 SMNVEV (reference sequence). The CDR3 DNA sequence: TGTGCCAGCAGTCTCCCGGGACTAGCCTCCTCCAATGAGCAGTTCTTC. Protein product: CASSLPGLASSNEQFF.